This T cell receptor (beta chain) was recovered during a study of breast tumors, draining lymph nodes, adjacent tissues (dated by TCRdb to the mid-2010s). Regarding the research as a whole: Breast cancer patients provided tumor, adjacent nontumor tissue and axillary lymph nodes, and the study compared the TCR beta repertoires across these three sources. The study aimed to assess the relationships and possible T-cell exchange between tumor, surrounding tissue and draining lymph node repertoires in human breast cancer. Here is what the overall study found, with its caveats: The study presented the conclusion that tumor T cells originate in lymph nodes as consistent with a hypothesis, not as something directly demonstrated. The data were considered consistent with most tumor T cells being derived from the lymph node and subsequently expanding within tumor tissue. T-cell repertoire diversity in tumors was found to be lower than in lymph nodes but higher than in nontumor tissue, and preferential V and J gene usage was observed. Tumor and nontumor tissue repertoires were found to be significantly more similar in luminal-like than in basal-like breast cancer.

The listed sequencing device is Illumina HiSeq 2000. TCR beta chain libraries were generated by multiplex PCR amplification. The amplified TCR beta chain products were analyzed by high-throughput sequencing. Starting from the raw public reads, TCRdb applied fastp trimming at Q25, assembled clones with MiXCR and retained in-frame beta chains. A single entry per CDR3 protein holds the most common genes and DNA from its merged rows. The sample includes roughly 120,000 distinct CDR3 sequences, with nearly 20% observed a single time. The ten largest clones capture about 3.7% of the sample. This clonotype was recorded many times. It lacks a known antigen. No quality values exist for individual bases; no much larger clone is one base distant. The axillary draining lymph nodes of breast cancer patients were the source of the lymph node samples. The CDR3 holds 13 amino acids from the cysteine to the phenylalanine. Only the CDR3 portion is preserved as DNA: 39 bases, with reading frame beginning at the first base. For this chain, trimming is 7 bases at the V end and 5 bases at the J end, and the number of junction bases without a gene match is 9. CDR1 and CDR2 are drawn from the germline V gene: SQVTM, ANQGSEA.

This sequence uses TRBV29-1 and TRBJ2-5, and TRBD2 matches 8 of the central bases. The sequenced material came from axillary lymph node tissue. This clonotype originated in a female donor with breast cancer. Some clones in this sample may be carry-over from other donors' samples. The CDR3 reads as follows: CSDDGGARETQYF. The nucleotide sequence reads TGCAGCGACGACGGGGGGGCCCGCGAGACCCAGTACTTC. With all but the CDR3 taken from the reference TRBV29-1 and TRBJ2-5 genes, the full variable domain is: SAVISQKPSRDICQRGTSLTIQCQVDSQVTMMFWYRQQPGQSLTLIATANQGSEATYESGFVIDKFPISRPNLTFSTLTVSNMSPEDSSIYLCSDDGGARETQYFGPGTRLLVL.